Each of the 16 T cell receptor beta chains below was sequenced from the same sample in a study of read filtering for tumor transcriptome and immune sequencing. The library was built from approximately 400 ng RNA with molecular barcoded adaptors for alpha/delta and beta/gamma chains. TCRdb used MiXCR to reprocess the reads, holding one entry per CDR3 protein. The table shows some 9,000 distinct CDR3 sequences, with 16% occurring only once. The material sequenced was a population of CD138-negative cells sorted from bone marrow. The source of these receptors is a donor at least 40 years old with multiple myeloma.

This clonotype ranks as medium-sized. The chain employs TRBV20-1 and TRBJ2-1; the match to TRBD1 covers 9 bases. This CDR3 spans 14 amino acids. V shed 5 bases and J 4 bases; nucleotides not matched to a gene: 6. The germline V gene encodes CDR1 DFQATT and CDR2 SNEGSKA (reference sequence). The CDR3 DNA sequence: TGCAGTGCTCCCGACAGGGGGTTTTACAATGAGCAGTTCTTC. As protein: CSAPDRGFYNEQFF.

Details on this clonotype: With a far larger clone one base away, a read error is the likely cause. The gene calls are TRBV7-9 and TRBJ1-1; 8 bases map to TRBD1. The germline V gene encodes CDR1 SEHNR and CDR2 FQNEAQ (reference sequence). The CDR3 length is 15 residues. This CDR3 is CASSRQTRGRSPRHF. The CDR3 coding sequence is TGTGCCAGCAGCCGTCAGACCAGGGGGCGGTCACCCCGCCACTTT.

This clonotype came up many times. CDR3 in DNA: TGTGCCAGCAGCTTAGCGCGATGGACAGGCGAAGCTTTCTTT. It translates to CASSLARWTGEAFF. This chain links TRBV7-2 with TRBJ1-1; 7 nucleotides match TRBD1. The J segment lost 8 bases and the V segment lost 0 bases, leaving 6 bases of the junction unmatched. CDR1 SGHTA and CDR2 FQGNSA come from the germline V gene. The CDR3 is 14 residues long. Full variable domain (remainder filled in from reference TRBV7-2 and TRBJ1-1): GAGVSQSPSNKVTEKGKDVELRCDPISGHTALYWYRQSLGQGLEFLIYFQGNSAPDKSGLPSDRFSAERTGGSVSTLTIQRTQQEDSAVYLCASSLARWTGEAFFGQGTRLTVV.

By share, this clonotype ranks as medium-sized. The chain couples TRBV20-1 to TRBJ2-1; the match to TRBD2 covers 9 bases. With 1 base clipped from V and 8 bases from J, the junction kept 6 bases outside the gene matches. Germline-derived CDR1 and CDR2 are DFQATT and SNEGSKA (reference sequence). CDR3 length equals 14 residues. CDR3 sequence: CSARVGAGGHEQFF. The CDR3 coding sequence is TGCAGTGCTAGAGTAGGTGCGGGAGGGCATGAGCAGTTCTTC.

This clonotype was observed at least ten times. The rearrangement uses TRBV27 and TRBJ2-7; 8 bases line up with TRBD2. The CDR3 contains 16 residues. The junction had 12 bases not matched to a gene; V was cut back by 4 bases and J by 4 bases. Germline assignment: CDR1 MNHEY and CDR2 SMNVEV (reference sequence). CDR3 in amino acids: CASSYTSGAGLYEQYF. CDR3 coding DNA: TGTGCCAGCAGTTATACTAGCGGAGCGGGATTATACGAGCAGTACTTC.

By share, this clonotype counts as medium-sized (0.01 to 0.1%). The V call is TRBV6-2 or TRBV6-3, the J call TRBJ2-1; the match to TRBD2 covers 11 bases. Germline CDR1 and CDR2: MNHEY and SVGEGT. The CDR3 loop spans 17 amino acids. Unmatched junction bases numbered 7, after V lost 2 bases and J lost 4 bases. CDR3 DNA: TGTGCCAGCAGTTACAGATCTAGCGGGAGGATGTACAATGAGCAGTTCTTC. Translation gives CASSYRSSGRMYNEQFF.

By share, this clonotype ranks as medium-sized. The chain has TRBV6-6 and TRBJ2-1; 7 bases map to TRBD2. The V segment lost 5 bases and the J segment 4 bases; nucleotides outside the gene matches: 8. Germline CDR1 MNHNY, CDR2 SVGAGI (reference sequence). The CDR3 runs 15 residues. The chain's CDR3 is CASSEGSGVYNEQFF. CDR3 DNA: TGTGCCAGCAGTGAGGGGAGCGGGGTGTACAATGAGCAGTTCTTC.

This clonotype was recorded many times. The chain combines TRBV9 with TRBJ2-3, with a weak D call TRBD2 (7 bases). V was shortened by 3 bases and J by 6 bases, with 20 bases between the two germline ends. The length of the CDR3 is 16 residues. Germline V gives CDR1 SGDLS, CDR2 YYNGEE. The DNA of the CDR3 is TGTGCCAGCAGCGCGAGGGGGGGGGGATTATCGGATACGCAGTATTTT. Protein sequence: CASSARGGGLSDTQYF.

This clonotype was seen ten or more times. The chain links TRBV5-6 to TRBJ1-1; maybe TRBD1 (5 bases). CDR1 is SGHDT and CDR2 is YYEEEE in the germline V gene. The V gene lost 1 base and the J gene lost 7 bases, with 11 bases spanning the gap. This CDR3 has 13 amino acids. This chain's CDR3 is CASSLQGVNEAFF. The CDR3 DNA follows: TGTGCCAGCAGCTTGCAAGGGGTGAATGAAGCTTTCTTT.

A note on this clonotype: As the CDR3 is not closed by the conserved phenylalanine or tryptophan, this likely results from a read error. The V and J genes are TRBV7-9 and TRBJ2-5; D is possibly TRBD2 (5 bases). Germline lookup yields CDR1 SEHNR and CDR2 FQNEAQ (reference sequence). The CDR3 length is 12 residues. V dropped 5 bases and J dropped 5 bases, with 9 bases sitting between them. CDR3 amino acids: CASSPGDETQYS. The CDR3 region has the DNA TGTGCCAGCAGCCCCGGGGATGAGACCCAGTACTCC.

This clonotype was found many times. DNA for the CDR3: TGTGCCACCAGTGCCGGGACAGGGGAAAAACGCGGCTACACCTTC. It is translated as CATSAGTGEKRGYTF. The rearrangement joins TRBV24-1 to TRBJ1-2; TRBD1 aligns across 10 bases. Germline lookup yields CDR1 KGHDR and CDR2 SFDVKD. The CDR3 is made up of 15 amino acids. Trimming took 5 bases from V and 8 from J; bases not matched to a gene: 10.

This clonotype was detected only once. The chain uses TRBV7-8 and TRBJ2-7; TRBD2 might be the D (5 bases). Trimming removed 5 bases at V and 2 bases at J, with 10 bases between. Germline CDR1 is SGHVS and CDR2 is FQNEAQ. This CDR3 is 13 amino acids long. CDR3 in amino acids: CASSPGGPYEQYF. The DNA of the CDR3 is TGTGCCAGCAGCCCCGGCGGGCCCTACGAGCAGTACTTC.

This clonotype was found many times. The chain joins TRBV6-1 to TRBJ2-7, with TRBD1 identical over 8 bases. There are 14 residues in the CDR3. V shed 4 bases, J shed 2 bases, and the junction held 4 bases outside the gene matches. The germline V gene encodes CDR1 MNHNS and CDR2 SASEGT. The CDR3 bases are TGTGCCAGCAGTGGGACAGGGCCCCCCTACGAGCAGTACTTC. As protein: CASSGTGPPYEQYF.

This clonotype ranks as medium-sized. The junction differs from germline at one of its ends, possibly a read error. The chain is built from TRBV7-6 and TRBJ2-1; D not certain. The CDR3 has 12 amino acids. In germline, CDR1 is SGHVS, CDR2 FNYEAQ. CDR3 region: CASSHPGLELFF. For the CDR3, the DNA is TGTGCCAGCAGTCATCCCGGGCTAGAGCTGTTCTTC.

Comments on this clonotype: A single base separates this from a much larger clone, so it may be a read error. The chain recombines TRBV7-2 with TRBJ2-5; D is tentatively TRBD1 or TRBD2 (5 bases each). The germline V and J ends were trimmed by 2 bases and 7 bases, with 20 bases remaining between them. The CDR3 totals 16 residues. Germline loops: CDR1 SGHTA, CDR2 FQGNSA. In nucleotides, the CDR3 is TGTGCCAGCAGCTTACAGGGAGTGGGGAAGAAAGGGACCCAGTACTTC. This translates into CASSLQGVGKKGTQYF. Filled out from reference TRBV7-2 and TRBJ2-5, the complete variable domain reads GAGVSQSPSNKVTEKGKDVELRCDPISGHTALYWYRQSLGQGLEFLIYFQGNSAPDKSGLPSDRFSAERTGGSVSTLTIQRTQQEDSAVYLCASSLQGVGKKGTQYFGPGTRLLVL.

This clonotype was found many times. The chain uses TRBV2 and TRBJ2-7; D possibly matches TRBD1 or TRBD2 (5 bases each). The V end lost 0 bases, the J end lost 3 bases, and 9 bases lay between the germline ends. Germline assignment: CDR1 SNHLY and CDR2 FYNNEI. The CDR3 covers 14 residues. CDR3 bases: TGTGCCAGCAGTGAAGCCGGGGCGTACTACGAGCAGTACTTC. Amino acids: CASSEAGAYYEQYF.